These T cell receptor beta chains were read from a single sample in a study of shared T cell receptors in the human thymus. Clones were read by immunoSEQ multiplex PCR, and TCRdb kept only the in-frame ones, dropping some. The table has roughly 550,000 clones, approximately 80% seen once. This sample also appeared in a second study, on human thymus T cells.

The sequenced material came from thymocytes. These receptor sequences come from a boy under three years old with a congenital heart defect. Both conserved end residues are part of each CDR3. Each record gives: D gene, clone size, J gene, V gene, CDR3 protein, CDR3 DNA. A D gene is named only where the DNA matches it firmly. Clone size is not always given. Where it is, it says once, few, many or a class for expanded clones.

d_gene: TRBD1
abundance: -
j_gene: TRBJ1-3
v_gene: TRBV7-9
CDR3aa: CASSLAGRGAPNSGNTIYF
CDR3nt: TGTGCCAGCAGCTTAGCCGGCAGGGGGGCCCCCAACTCTGGAAACACCATATATTTT

d_gene: -
abundance: -
j_gene: TRBJ2-2
v_gene: TRBV29-1
CDR3aa: CSAGPGVNSHTGELFF
CDR3nt: TGCAGCGCCGGACCGGGGGTAAACTCCCACACCGGGGAGCTGTTTTTT

d_gene: TRBD1
abundance: few
j_gene: TRBJ1-2
v_gene: TRBV19
CDR3aa: CASSILFSGQGNYGYTF
CDR3nt: TGTGCCAGTAGTATCTTGTTCTCGGGACAGGGAAACTATGGCTACACCTTC

d_gene: TRBD1
abundance: -
j_gene: TRBJ1-2
v_gene: TRBV19
CDR3aa: CASRAGQGTLNYGYTF
CDR3nt: TGTGCCAGTAGAGCGGGACAGGGGACTTTAAACTATGGCTACACCTTC

d_gene: TRBD2
abundance: once
j_gene: TRBJ2-2
v_gene: TRBV18
CDR3aa: CASSPLLGSGRRGTGELFF
CDR3nt: TGTGCCAGCTCACCACTGTTGGGTAGCGGGAGACGGGGAACCGGGGAGCTGTTTTTT

d_gene: TRBD1
abundance: -
j_gene: TRBJ1-5
v_gene: TRBV25-1
CDR3aa: CASSSDRGHQPQHF
CDR3nt: TGTGCCAGCAGTTCCGACAGGGGGCATCAGCCCCAGCATTTT

d_gene: TRBD1
abundance: -
j_gene: TRBJ2-7
v_gene: TRBV6-6
CDR3aa: CASSAGTGEYEQYF
CDR3nt: TGTGCCAGCAGTGCCGGGACAGGGGAATACGAGCAGTACTTC

d_gene: -
abundance: -
j_gene: TRBJ2-7
v_gene: TRBV11-2
CDR3aa: CASSFGAWQDYEQYF
CDR3nt: TGTGCCAGCAGCTTTGGGGCCTGGCAGGACTACGAGCAGTACTTC

d_gene: -
abundance: -
j_gene: TRBJ1-1
v_gene: TRBV5-1
CDR3aa: CASSLAPDTMNTEAFF
CDR3nt: TGCGCCAGCAGCTTGGCCCCAGACACAATGAACACTGAAGCTTTCTTT

d_gene: -
abundance: -
j_gene: TRBJ2-2
v_gene: TRBV30
CDR3aa: CAWLETGELFF
CDR3nt: TGTGCCTGGTTAGAAACCGGGGAGCTGTTTTTT

d_gene: TRBD1
abundance: -
j_gene: TRBJ1-2
v_gene: TRBV5-4
CDR3aa: CASSYEGAEGYTF
CDR3nt: TGTGCCAGCAGCTACGAGGGGGCTGAGGGCTACACCTTC

d_gene: -
abundance: -
j_gene: TRBJ2-7
v_gene: TRBV9
CDR3aa: CASSSRSGGLVTGEQYF
CDR3nt: TGTGCCAGCAGCTCAAGGTCGGGGGGCCTTGTGACTGGCGAGCAGTACTTC

d_gene: TRBD1
abundance: -
j_gene: TRBJ2-7
v_gene: TRBV5-4
CDR3aa: CASSSNRGFKYF
CDR3nt: TGTGCCAGCAGCTCGAACAGGGGATTTAAGTACTTC

d_gene: TRBD2
abundance: -
j_gene: TRBJ2-1
v_gene: TRBV4-2
CDR3aa: CASSRGLVGNEAQFF
CDR3nt: TGTGCCAGCAGCCGCGGACTAGTGGGCAATGAGGCGCAGTTCTTC

d_gene: TRBD1
abundance: -
j_gene: TRBJ1-2
v_gene: TRBV10-1
CDR3aa: CASSEEVRDSYGYTF
CDR3nt: TGCGCCAGCAGTGAGGAAGTAAGGGACAGTTACGGCTACACCTTC

d_gene: TRBD2
abundance: -
j_gene: TRBJ2-1
v_gene: TRBV5-4
CDR3aa: CASSFAASGRSEQFF
CDR3nt: TGTGCCAGCAGCTTCGCGGCTAGCGGGAGGAGTGAGCAGTTCTTC

d_gene: TRBD2
abundance: -
j_gene: TRBJ2-2
v_gene: TRBV5-6
CDR3aa: CASSELAGGNGELFF
CDR3nt: TGTGCCAGCAGCGAACTAGCGGGAGGGAACGGGGAGCTGTTTTTT

d_gene: TRBD2
abundance: once
j_gene: TRBJ2-1
v_gene: TRBV27
CDR3aa: CASSSETLAGVGEQFF
CDR3nt: TGTGCCAGCAGCTCAGAGACGCTAGCGGGAGTCGGTGAGCAGTTCTTC

d_gene: TRBD1
abundance: few
j_gene: TRBJ2-2
v_gene: TRBV5-1
CDR3aa: CASSLDRDRGLGWELFF
CDR3nt: TGCGCCAGCAGCTTGGATCGGGACAGGGGGCTGGGCTGGGAGCTGTTTTTT

d_gene: -
abundance: few
j_gene: TRBJ1-1
v_gene: TRBV18
CDR3aa: CASSPSNRVTEAFF
CDR3nt: TGTGCCAGCTCACCGAGTAACAGGGTCACTGAAGCTTTCTTT

d_gene: -
abundance: -
j_gene: TRBJ1-5
v_gene: TRBV4-2
CDR3aa: CASSQGGRRGNNQPQHF
CDR3nt: TGTGCCAGCAGCCAAGGTGGCAGGCGAGGGAACAATCAGCCCCAGCATTTT

d_gene: TRBD1
abundance: few
j_gene: TRBJ1-1
v_gene: TRBV19
CDR3aa: CASKNRGSGTEAFF
CDR3nt: TGTGCCAGTAAGAACAGGGGTTCGGGCACTGAAGCTTTCTTT

d_gene: TRBD2
abundance: -
j_gene: TRBJ2-5
v_gene: TRBV2
CDR3aa: CASRGTSGRGETQYF
CDR3nt: TGTGCCAGCAGGGGGACTAGCGGGAGGGGGGAGACCCAGTACTTC

d_gene: TRBD1
abundance: -
j_gene: TRBJ2-7
v_gene: TRBV25-1
CDR3aa: CASSPGQSFDEQYF
CDR3nt: TGTGCCAGCAGTCCGGGACAGAGCTTTGACGAGCAGTACTTC

d_gene: -
abundance: few
j_gene: TRBJ2-3
v_gene: TRBV5-4
CDR3aa: CASTLQGKRPVPDTQYF
CDR3nt: TGTGCCAGCACCCTGCAAGGAAAGCGCCCGGTGCCAGATACGCAGTATTTT

d_gene: -
abundance: -
j_gene: TRBJ2-1
v_gene: TRBV7-2
CDR3aa: CASREGSNEQFF
CDR3nt: TGTGCCAGCAGGGAGGGTAGCAATGAGCAGTTCTTC

d_gene: -
abundance: -
j_gene: TRBJ2-2
v_gene: TRBV10-3
CDR3aa: CAIRGGGETGELFF
CDR3nt: TGTGCCATCAGGGGCGGAGGGGAGACCGGGGAGCTGTTTTTT

d_gene: TRBD1
abundance: -
j_gene: TRBJ1-2
v_gene: TRBV7-9
CDR3aa: CASSSQGAGDYGYTF
CDR3nt: TGTGCCAGCAGCTCTCAGGGGGCGGGAGACTATGGCTACACCTTC

d_gene: -
abundance: -
j_gene: TRBJ1-1
v_gene: TRBV15
CDR3aa: CATSRDPGRESRNTEAFF
CDR3nt: TGTGCCACCAGCAGAGATCCGGGACGGGAGTCTAGGAACACTGAAGCTTTCTTT

d_gene: TRBD2
abundance: -
j_gene: TRBJ2-1
v_gene: TRBV28
CDR3aa: CASSLLQRGGRLDEQFF
CDR3nt: TGTGCCAGCAGTTTACTTCAGCGGGGGGGACGACTGGATGAGCAGTTCTTC

d_gene: TRBD2
abundance: -
j_gene: TRBJ2-1
v_gene: TRBV15
CDR3aa: CATSGTSGRANEQFF
CDR3nt: TGTGCCACCAGCGGTACTAGCGGGAGGGCCAATGAGCAGTTCTTC

d_gene: TRBD1
abundance: -
j_gene: TRBJ1-1
v_gene: TRBV19
CDR3aa: CASSSDRAENTEAFF
CDR3nt: TGTGCCAGTAGTTCCGACAGGGCAGAGAACACTGAAGCTTTCTTT

d_gene: TRBD2
abundance: -
j_gene: TRBJ2-2
v_gene: TRBV27
CDR3aa: CASPFCGTSGRRRNTGELFF
CDR3nt: TGTGCCAGCCCTTTTTGCGGGACTAGCGGGAGGCGTCGGAACACCGGGGAGCTGTTTTTT

d_gene: -
abundance: -
j_gene: TRBJ2-3
v_gene: TRBV21-1
CDR3aa: CASSKPSPKRDEGADTQYF
CDR3nt: TGTGCCAGCAGCAAACCGAGCCCTAAGCGGGACGAGGGGGCAGATACGCAGTATTTT

d_gene: TRBD2
abundance: -
j_gene: TRBJ2-7
v_gene: TRBV2
CDR3aa: CASSDGTASGRGFYEQYF
CDR3nt: TGTGCCAGCAGTGACGGGACGGCTAGCGGGAGAGGTTTCTACGAGCAGTACTTC

d_gene: TRBD1
abundance: once
j_gene: TRBJ2-2
v_gene: TRBV27
CDR3aa: CASRTGPTGELFF
CDR3nt: TGTGCCAGCCGGACAGGTCCCACCGGGGAGCTGTTTTTT

d_gene: -
abundance: -
j_gene: TRBJ2-5
v_gene: TRBV4-3
CDR3aa: CASSHGVSVQETQYF
CDR3nt: TGCGCCAGCAGCCACGGAGTTAGCGTGCAAGAGACCCAGTACTTC

d_gene: -
abundance: -
j_gene: TRBJ2-7
v_gene: TRBV6-6
CDR3aa: CASRTGTPSSYEQYF
CDR3nt: TGTGCCAGCAGGACCGGGACTCCCAGCTCCTACGAGCAGTACTTC

d_gene: TRBD2
abundance: -
j_gene: TRBJ2-7
v_gene: TRBV5-3
CDR3aa: CARSPLAGGAGEQYF
CDR3nt: TGTGCCAGAAGCCCCTTGGCGGGAGGAGCAGGGGAGCAGTACTTC

d_gene: -
abundance: -
j_gene: TRBJ2-7
v_gene: TRBV7-2
CDR3aa: CASSLERSSYEQYF
CDR3nt: TGTGCCAGCAGCTTAGAGAGGAGCTCCTACGAGCAGTACTTC

d_gene: TRBD1
abundance: -
j_gene: TRBJ1-3
v_gene: TRBV7-8
CDR3aa: CASSADRASGNTIYF
CDR3nt: TGTGCCAGCAGCGCTGACAGGGCCTCTGGAAACACCATATATTTT

d_gene: -
abundance: -
j_gene: TRBJ1-1
v_gene: TRBV27
CDR3aa: CASSFLYVDRLYTEAFF
CDR3nt: TGTGCCAGCAGTTTCCTATACGTAGACAGGCTATACACTGAAGCTTTCTTT

d_gene: -
abundance: -
j_gene: TRBJ2-7
v_gene: TRBV2
CDR3aa: CASRAGSTYEQYF
CDR3nt: TGTGCCAGCAGGGCAGGGTCTACCTACGAGCAGTACTTC

d_gene: TRBD1
abundance: few
j_gene: TRBJ2-1
v_gene: TRBV7-8
CDR3aa: CASSPWTGEKDEQFF
CDR3nt: TGTGCCAGCAGCCCTTGGACAGGGGAGAAGGATGAGCAGTTCTTC

d_gene: TRBD2
abundance: -
j_gene: TRBJ2-3
v_gene: TRBV15
CDR3aa: CATSRKREGPVDTQYF
CDR3nt: TGTGCCACCAGCAGAAAGCGGGAGGGCCCTGTAGATACGCAGTATTTT

d_gene: -
abundance: -
j_gene: TRBJ1-1
v_gene: TRBV7-9
CDR3aa: CASSLIPLTENTEAFF
CDR3nt: TGTGCCAGCAGCTTAATCCCTCTGACTGAGAACACTGAAGCTTTCTTT

d_gene: TRBD2
abundance: -
j_gene: TRBJ2-7
v_gene: TRBV28
CDR3aa: CASSGGLAVYEQYF
CDR3nt: TGTGCCAGCAGTGGAGGGCTAGCGGTCTACGAGCAGTACTTC

d_gene: TRBD2
abundance: -
j_gene: TRBJ2-2
v_gene: TRBV27
CDR3aa: CASSFFPQREGYGGELFF
CDR3nt: TGTGCCAGCAGTTTTTTTCCTCAGCGGGAGGGGTACGGCGGGGAGCTGTTTTTT

d_gene: TRBD1
abundance: -
j_gene: TRBJ1-2
v_gene: TRBV27
CDR3aa: CASRPGTGVHGYTF
CDR3nt: TGTGCCAGCAGACCCGGGACAGGGGTTCATGGCTACACCTTC

d_gene: TRBD2
abundance: -
j_gene: TRBJ2-7
v_gene: TRBV19
CDR3aa: CASSMSGRLGWYEQYF
CDR3nt: TGTGCCAGTAGTATGAGCGGGAGGTTGGGGTGGTACGAGCAGTACTTC

d_gene: TRBD2
abundance: -
j_gene: TRBJ2-3
v_gene: TRBV15
CDR3aa: CATSRTSGRGTDTQYF
CDR3nt: TGTGCCACCAGCAGAACTAGCGGGAGGGGAACAGATACGCAGTATTTT

d_gene: -
abundance: -
j_gene: TRBJ2-6
v_gene: TRBV7-2
CDR3aa: CASSPGWGANVLTF
CDR3nt: TGTGCCAGCAGCCCAGGGTGGGGGGCCAACGTCCTGACTTTC

d_gene: TRBD2
abundance: -
j_gene: TRBJ2-3
v_gene: TRBV29-1
CDR3aa: CSVEGRAGDTQYF
CDR3nt: TGCAGCGTTGAGGGGAGGGCCGGAGATACGCAGTATTTT

d_gene: TRBD2
abundance: -
j_gene: TRBJ2-7
v_gene: TRBV2
CDR3aa: CASSEGTSDYEQYF
CDR3nt: TGTGCAAGCAGTGAAGGTACTAGCGACTACGAGCAGTACTTC

d_gene: TRBD1
abundance: -
j_gene: TRBJ2-7
v_gene: TRBV29-1
CDR3aa: CSAQGDSSYEQYF
CDR3nt: TGCAGCGCACAGGGGGATAGCTCCTACGAGCAGTACTTC

d_gene: -
abundance: -
j_gene: TRBJ1-3
v_gene: TRBV25-1
CDR3aa: CASSESIREAISGNTIYF
CDR3nt: TGTGCCAGCAGTGAATCAATTAGGGAGGCCATCTCTGGAAACACCATATATTTT

d_gene: TRBD2
abundance: -
j_gene: TRBJ2-4
v_gene: TRBV7-9
CDR3aa: CASSFGTSGQLLAKNIQYF
CDR3nt: TGTGCCAGCAGCTTCGGGACTAGCGGGCAGTTACTAGCCAAAAACATTCAGTACTTC

d_gene: TRBD1
abundance: -
j_gene: TRBJ1-1
v_gene: TRBV19
CDR3aa: CASSSPTGALTEAFF
CDR3nt: TGTGCCAGTAGTAGCCCGACAGGGGCGTTGACTGAAGCTTTCTTT

d_gene: -
abundance: -
j_gene: TRBJ2-4
v_gene: TRBV28
CDR3aa: CASSRIFGTPREIQYF
CDR3nt: TGTGCCAGCAGCCGTATTTTCGGGACTCCGCGTGAGATTCAGTACTTC